One TCR beta chain is described in this entry. What it binds is unknown. The source of the sample is a study of siplizumab effects on memory and regulatory T cells. The table came from immunoSEQ multiplex PCR; TCRdb's copy has only in-frame clones and leaves some out. The sample gives nearly 95,000 clones, 94% of which show up once; around 0.33% is in the top ten. Findings and limits, study-wide: Proliferating Tregs' suppressive function in siplizumab cultures went unconfirmed. In siplizumab conditions, mappable alloreactive CD4+ clones averaged approximately 70% Treg-derived, against 25% to 30% in controls. Roughly 75-96% of proliferating clones (CD4+ or CD8+) could not be assigned a naive or memory phenotype. Alloreactive sequences traceable to unstimulated CD4+ memory cells declined significantly under siplizumab.

The sequence came from a human donor in good health. Sequenced material: non-Treg CD4+ T cells sorted from blood.

The CDR3 region has the DNA TGCGCCAGCAGCACCGGACTAGCAAGAAGCTCTGGGGCCAACGTCCTGACTTTC. Its translation is CASSTGLARSSGANVLTF. The V and J genes are TRBV5-1 and TRBJ2-6; TRBD2 matches 8 bases. Trimming cost V 4 bases and J 0 bases; bases outside gene matches: 9. From germline, CDR1 is SGHRS and CDR2 YFSETQ. This CDR3 is built from 18 residues.